These 25 T cell receptor beta chains originate from one sample sequenced in a study of cytomegalovirus exposure and HLA in healthy donors. The PCR employed 60 Vbeta primers together with 13 Jbeta primers. Repertoires were generated with immunoSEQ multiplex PCR, while TCRdb's copy carries only in-frame clones and drops some. Here the sample spans about 130,000 clones, approximately 81% being singletons. Sequenced: PBMCs. The origin of the receptors is a man between 18 and 29 years old in good health and CMV-seronegative.

This sequence joins TRBV5-6 and TRBJ1-2; 8 nucleotides match TRBD1. The trim removed 4 bases at V and 1 base at J, leaving 3 bases unmatched. The length of the CDR3 is 14 residues. The germline V gene encodes CDR1 SGHDT and CDR2 YYEEEE. The DNA for the CDR3 is TGTGCCAGCAGCCTGACAGGGGTTAACTATGGCTACACCTTC. It yields the protein CASSLTGVNYGYTF.

The chain couples TRBV7-9 to TRBJ2-1; TRBD2 matches 15 bases. V was pared by 3 bases and J by 16 bases, with 7 bases of the junction left unmatched. The length of the CDR3 is 14 residues. Per the germline V gene, CDR1 is SEHNR and CDR2 is FQNEAQ (reference sequence). The CDR3 region is CASSFRTSGGACFF. DNA for the CDR3: TGTGCCAGCAGCTTCCGGACTAGCGGGGGGGCATGTTTCTTC.

V and J are TRBV19 and TRBJ1-2; possible D gene TRBD1, 6 bases. V was clipped by 2 bases and J by 2 bases, with 12 bases between them. CDR1 is LNHDA, CDR2 SQIVND, per germline (reference sequence). This CDR3 region has 15 residues. CDR3 residues: CASSIKGDGNYGYTF. DNA for the CDR3: TGTGCCAGTAGTATAAAGGGGGACGGAAACTATGGCTACACCTTC. Using reference TRBV19 and TRBJ1-2 for the parts outside the CDR3, the full variable domain is DGGITQSPKYLFRKEGQNVTLSCEQNLNHDAMYWYRQDPGQGLRLIYYSQIVNDFQKGDIAEGYSVSREKKESFPLTVTSAQKNPTAFYLCASSIKGDGNYGYTFGSGTRLTVV.

This chain links TRBV6-5 with TRBJ1-5; possible D gene TRBD1, 6 bases. The CDR3 is 13 amino acids. Germline values: CDR1 MNHEY, CDR2 SVGAGI. V was trimmed by 6 bases and J by 6 bases, leaving 12 bases between them. The CDR3 reads CASRRTDSQPQHF. CDR3 nucleotide sequence: TGTGCCAGCAGGCGGACAGACTCTCAGCCCCAGCATTTT.

This clone was detected once. The V call is TRBV4-3, the J call TRBJ2-3; tentatively, D is TRBD2 (5 bases). The V gene lost 5 bases and the J gene lost 5 bases, with 23 bases spanning the gap. The V gene's germline CDR1 is LGHNA and CDR2 YSLEER. This CDR3 is built from 17 residues. DNA of the CDR3: TGCGCCAGCAGCTTTACACCACTAGTGGGTATGATAGATACGCAGTATTTT. This encodes CASSFTPLVGMIDTQYF.

J is TRBJ1-1 and V is TRBV19; D possibly corresponds to TRBD1 (5 bases). V was pared by 6 bases and J by 1 base, with 12 bases between. From germline, CDR1 is LNHDA and CDR2 SQIVND (reference sequence). The CDR3 length is 14 residues. CDR3 amino acids: CASRGGARNTEAFF. As DNA, the CDR3 is TGTGCCAGTAGGGGTGGGGCGAGGAACACTGAAGCTTTCTTT.

The genes are TRBV6-6 and TRBJ1-2; perhaps TRBD1 as D (5 bases). CDR1 MNHNY and CDR2 SVGAGI come from the germline V gene (reference sequence). CDR3 length: 14 residues. V dropped 2 bases and J dropped 1 base, with 8 bases sitting between them. The CDR3 sequence is CASSYNRNNYGYTF. The CDR3 nucleotides are TGTGCCAGCAGTTACAACAGGAATAACTATGGCTACACCTTC.

The gene calls are TRBV9 and TRBJ2-7; 9 nucleotides line up with TRBD2. Per the germline V gene, CDR1 is SGDLS and CDR2 is YYNGEE. The CDR3 totals 15 residues. V shed 3 bases and J 6 bases; nucleotides not matched to a gene: 10. CDR3 sequence: CASSGSGTSFSEQYF. The CDR3 coding sequence is TGTGCCAGCAGCGGAAGCGGGACTAGCTTCAGCGAGCAGTACTTC.

This chain connects TRBV2 to TRBJ1-1; 8 nucleotides line up with TRBD1. The germline CDR1 and CDR2 sequences are SNHLY and FYNNEI. CDR3 length: 14 residues. V was pared by 7 bases and J by 0 bases, with 4 bases of the junction left unmatched. The CDR3 DNA reads TGTGCCAGCACCTGGGACAGGTTGAACACTGAAGCTTTCTTT. Amino acids: CASTWDRLNTEAFF. Full variable domain (missing parts from reference TRBV2 and TRBJ1-1): EPEVTQTPSHQVTQMGQEVILRCVPISNHLYFYWYRQILGQKVEFLVSFYNNEISEKSEIFDDQFSVERPDGSNFTLKIRSTKLEDSAMYFCASTWDRLNTEAFFGQGTRLTVV.

This clone has just one count. The rearrangement links TRBV2 to TRBJ1-5; TRBD1 is a possible D gene (6 bases). V was trimmed by 8 bases and J by 4 bases, leaving 18 bases between them. Germline V gene lookup returns CDR1 SNHLY and CDR2 FYNNEI. The CDR3 sequence is 15 residues long. The CDR3 nucleotides are TGTGCCAGCGGGATTGGGACAAGGGTAAATCAGCCCCAGCATTTT. Protein product: CASGIGTRVNQPQHF.

The gene calls are TRBV4-1 and TRBJ2-2; D not resolved. Trimming took off 0 bases at V and 8 bases at J, with 7 bases between the two ends. CDR3 length: 13 amino acids. Germline CDR1 MGHRA, CDR2 YSYEKL. The CDR3 nucleotides read TGCGCCAGCAGCCAAGAAATAGAAGGGGAGCTGTTTTTT. Amino acid sequence: CASSQEIEGELFF.

The CDR3 DNA reads TGTGCCAGCAGTCTCGACACGTCCTATGGCTACACCTTC. Its translation: CASSLDTSYGYTF. The chain couples TRBV25-1 to TRBJ1-2, with D unresolved. Germline V gives CDR1 MGHDK, CDR2 SYGVNS. The CDR3 loop spans 13 amino acids. Trimming removed 5 bases from V and 4 bases from J, with 11 bases in between.

The chain joins TRBV6-6 to TRBJ1-4; a possible D gene is TRBD1 (6 bases). The germline V gene has CDR1 MNHNY and CDR2 SVGAGI (reference sequence). Between the trimmed V and J ends, which lost 6 bases and 6 bases, there was a span of 14 bases. The CDR3 runs 14 residues. This CDR3 reads CASREQGGHEKLFF. As DNA, the CDR3 is TGTGCCAGCAGAGAACAGGGTGGGCATGAAAAACTGTTTTTT.

V usage is TRBV4-3 and J usage is TRBJ1-6; 7 nucleotides align to TRBD1. The length of the CDR3 is 17 residues. Germline V lookup: CDR1 LGHNA, CDR2 YSLEER. With V trimmed by 0 bases and J by 4 bases, 6 bases remained unmatched. CDR3 bases: TGCGCCAGCAGCCAAGAACAGGGGCCACTTTATAATTCACCCCTCCACTTT. It translates to CASSQEQGPLYNSPLHF.

V usage is TRBV5-6 and J usage is TRBJ2-5; a possible D gene is TRBD1 (6 bases). The CDR3 covers 14 residues. The germline CDR1 and CDR2 sequences are SGHDT and YYEEEE. Trimming pared 4 bases from V and 4 bases from J, leaving 14 bases between. The CDR3 DNA reads TGTGCCAGCAGCCCGGGGACATCTGGAGAGACCCAGTACTTC. Its translation: CASSPGTSGETQYF.

The rearrangement uses TRBV4-1 and TRBJ1-2; D unresolved. CDR3 size: 13 residues. Germline values: CDR1 MGHRA, CDR2 YSYEKL. Trimming removed 5 bases from V and 8 bases from J, with 15 bases in between. CDR3 sequence: CASSDMNLGGYTF. CDR3 DNA sequence: TGCGCCAGCAGCGATATGAATCTCGGGGGCTACACCTTC.

The chain has TRBV18 and TRBJ1-1; D uncertain. Trimming stripped 3 bases from V and 3 bases from J, with 8 bases between. Germline V gene data show CDR1 as KGHSH and CDR2 as LQKENI. This CDR3 spans 13 amino acids. CDR3 region: CASSPSVDTEAFF. CDR3 coding DNA: TGTGCCAGCTCACCGTCTGTTGACACTGAAGCTTTCTTT.

The V call is TRBV11-2, the J call TRBJ1-1; D remains unclear. Trimming took 2 bases from V and 10 from J, leaving 20 bases between them. The CDR3 spans 15 residues. CDR1 is SGHAT, CDR2 FQNNGV, per germline. Written as DNA, the CDR3 is TGTGCCAGCAGCTTATTGCGGGGAGCCGAACGGGGAGCTTTCTTT. This encodes CASSLLRGAERGAFF.

This chain links TRBV2 with TRBJ1-1; D not resolved. V dropped 4 bases and J dropped 4 bases, with 13 bases sitting between them. CDR1 is SNHLY, CDR2 FYNNEI, per germline. The CDR3 has 14 amino acids. CDR3: CASSVRTESTEAFF. The DNA for the CDR3 is TGTGCCAGCAGTGTGCGAACTGAGTCCACTGAAGCTTTCTTT.

The chain carries TRBV2 and TRBJ1-1; the D gene is possibly TRBD1 (5 bases). The V gene lost 8 bases and the J gene lost 0 bases, with 10 bases spanning the gap. From germline, CDR1 is SNHLY and CDR2 FYNNEI. This CDR3 is 13 amino acids long. DNA for the CDR3: TGTGCCAGCCGAACAGGTTTGAACACTGAAGCTTTCTTT. It yields the protein CASRTGLNTEAFF. Combining the CDR3 with reference TRBV2 and TRBJ1-1 gives the whole variable domain EPEVTQTPSHQVTQMGQEVILRCVPISNHLYFYWYRQILGQKVEFLVSFYNNEISEKSEIFDDQFSVERPDGSNFTLKIRSTKLEDSAMYFCASRTGLNTEAFFGQGTRLTVV.

The J gene is TRBJ1-5, the V gene TRBV15, with D perhaps TRBD1 (5 bases). The germline CDR1 and CDR2 sequences are LNHNV and YYDKDF (reference sequence). V lost 0 bases, J lost 6 bases, and 6 bases lay in between. This CDR3 is 13 amino acids long. The CDR3 reads CATSRDRAQPQHF. The DNA for the CDR3 is TGTGCCACCAGCAGAGACAGGGCTCAGCCCCAGCATTTT.

This clone was seen only once. This chain joins TRBV15 and TRBJ2-7; 7 positions agree with TRBD1. The V and J ends lost 4 bases and 0 bases, in that order; junction bases with no gene match: 3. The germline V gene has CDR1 LNHNV and CDR2 YYDKDF (reference sequence). This CDR3 is built from 14 residues. This CDR3 reads CATSKRQGSYEQYF. For the CDR3, the DNA is TGTGCCACCAGCAAGAGACAGGGCTCCTACGAGCAGTACTTC.

V and J are TRBV27 and TRBJ1-1; 8 positions match TRBD1. CDR1 is MNHEY and CDR2 is SMNVEV in the germline V gene (reference sequence). This CDR3 contains 16 residues. J gave up 4 bases and V 2 bases, and 9 bases lay outside the gene matches. DNA of the CDR3: TGTGCCAGCAGTTTACTGACAGGGGTAGGACTCACTGAAGCTTTCTTT. Its translation: CASSLLTGVGLTEAFF.

The rearrangement links TRBV19 to TRBJ1-1; the match to TRBD1 covers 9 bases. Per the germline V gene, CDR1 is LNHDA and CDR2 is SQIVND (reference sequence). The CDR3 covers 13 residues. V trimming: 6 bases; J trimming: 4 bases; junction bases outside the gene matches: 3. CDR3 in amino acids: CASSDRGSTEAFF. CDR3 nucleotide sequence: TGTGCCAGTAGCGACAGGGGGTCCACTGAAGCTTTCTTT.

The sample holds one count of this clone. The chain uses TRBV6-1 and TRBJ1-5; 8 bases fit TRBD1. CDR3 length: 15 residues. Trimming took 2 bases from V and 9 from J; bases not matched to a gene: 9. The germline gives CDR1 MNHNS, CDR2 SASEGT. CDR3 loop: CASSEPAGGQGPQHF. CDR3 DNA sequence: TGTGCCAGCAGTGAACCCGCAGGGGGCCAGGGGCCCCAGCATTTT.